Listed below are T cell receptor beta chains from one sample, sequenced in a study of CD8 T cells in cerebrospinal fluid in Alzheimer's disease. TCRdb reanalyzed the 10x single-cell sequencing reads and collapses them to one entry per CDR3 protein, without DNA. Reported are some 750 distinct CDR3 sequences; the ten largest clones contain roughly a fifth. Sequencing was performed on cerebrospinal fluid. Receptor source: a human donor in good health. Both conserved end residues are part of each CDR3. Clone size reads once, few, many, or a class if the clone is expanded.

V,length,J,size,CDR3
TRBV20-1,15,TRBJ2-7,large,CSANIGGSYSYEQYF
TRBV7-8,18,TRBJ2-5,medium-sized,CASSSGGTGVVGEETQYF
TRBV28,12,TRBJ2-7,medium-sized,CASSLPFYEQYF
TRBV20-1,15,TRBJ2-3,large,CSANGGAGSTDTQYF
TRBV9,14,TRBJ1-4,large,CASSYTGGTEKLFF
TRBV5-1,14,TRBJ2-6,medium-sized,CATNPETGANVLTF
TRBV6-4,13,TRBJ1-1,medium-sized,CASSVSLQGHAFF
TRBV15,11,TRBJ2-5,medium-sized,CATSSLKTQYF
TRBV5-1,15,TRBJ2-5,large,CASHNAAAPQETQYF
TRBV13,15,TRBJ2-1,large,CASSPPGGTYNEQFF
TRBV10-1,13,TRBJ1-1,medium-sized,CASGGQGNTEAFF
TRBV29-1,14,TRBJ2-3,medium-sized,CSADNRLVTDTQYF
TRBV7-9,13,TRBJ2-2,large,CASSLGVPGELFF
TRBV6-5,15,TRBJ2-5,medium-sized,CASSYWSGGTETQYF